These 23 T cell receptor beta chains originate from one sample sequenced in a study of blood T cell repertoires in COVID-19. The method was immunoSEQ multiplex PCR; TCRdb's version includes in-frame clones alone and lacks a portion of them. The data contain 190,000 or so clones, around 90% of them seen just once; the ten biggest clones take up about 2.5%. Sequencing was performed on peripheral blood. The source of these receptors is a man aged 35 to 55 with active or convalescent COVID-19.

V gene TRBV19 combines with J gene TRBJ1-2; maybe TRBD1 (5 bases). CDR1 is LNHDA and CDR2 is SQIVND in the germline V gene (reference sequence). Deletions cut 10 bases from V and 8 bases from J, with 29 bases between. This CDR3 has 16 residues. The CDR3 here is CATLPGLQPPYQGYTF. The CDR3 DNA follows: TGTGCCACCCTACCGGGACTGCAACCCCCTTACCAGGGCTACACCTTC.

The chain combines TRBV19 with TRBJ1-3, with D possibly TRBD1 on 5 matching bases. From germline, CDR1 is LNHDA and CDR2 SQIVND (reference sequence). The CDR3 runs 13 residues. Trimming took off 6 bases at V and 8 bases at J, with 14 bases between the two ends. In DNA form, the CDR3 reads TGTGCCAGTAGGCAGGGCAGAGAGGACACCATATATTTT. Translating gives CASRQGREDTIYF.

The CDR3 region has the DNA TGTGCCAGCAGCGTAAGTTTGGCAAGCACAGATACGCAGTATTTT. This sequence encodes CASSVSLASTDTQYF. The gene calls are TRBV9 and TRBJ2-3; D not resolved. Trimming left V 1 base short and J 0 bases short, with 9 bases between. The CDR3 runs 15 residues. Germline values: CDR1 SGDLS, CDR2 YYNGEE.

The rearrangement uses TRBV10-3 and TRBJ1-2, with a weak D call TRBD1 (6 bases). This CDR3 has 14 residues. Trimming cost V 5 bases and J 1 base, with 11 bases left between them. The V gene's germline CDR1 is ENHRY and CDR2 SYGVKD. DNA for the CDR3: TGTGCCATCAGTATTCGACAGGATAACTATGGCTACACCTTC. Amino acids: CAISIRQDNYGYTF.

The chain carries TRBV7-3 and TRBJ1-2; D may be TRBD1 (6 bases). V lost 4 bases and J 0 bases, leaving 12 bases between the germline ends. The CDR3 is 15 amino acids. Germline-derived CDR1 and CDR2 are SGHTA and FQGTGA. The CDR3 DNA is TGTGCCAGCAGCTCCGGACAGCAGCCTAACTATGGCTACACCTTC. This codes for CASSSGQQPNYGYTF.

The V gene is TRBV6-2 or TRBV6-3, the J gene TRBJ1-1, with D maybe TRBD1 (5 bases). The length of the CDR3 is 13 residues. The germline V and J ends were trimmed by 0 bases and 7 bases, with 9 bases remaining between them. The germline CDR1 and CDR2 sequences are MNHEY and SVGEGT. In DNA form, the CDR3 reads TGTGCCAGCAGTTACTCTTTCACAGGTGAAGCTTTCTTT. It specifies CASSYSFTGEAFF.

The V gene is TRBV9, the J gene TRBJ2-2; weak D call: TRBD2 (6 bases). Trimming left V 4 bases short and J 7 bases short, with 11 bases between. CDR3 length: 13 amino acids. Germline V CDR1 and CDR2: SGDLS, YYNGEE. In DNA, the CDR3 is TGTGCCAGCAGCTCGACCGGGGGCGGGGAGCTGTTTTTT. Translating gives CASSSTGGGELFF. The full variable domain, rest sourced from reference TRBV9 and TRBJ2-2, is DSGVTQTPKHLITATGQRVTLRCSPRSGDLSVYWYQQSLDQGLQFLIQYYNGEERAKGNILERFSAQQFPDLHSELNLSSLELGDSALYFCASSSTGGGELFFGEGSRLTVL.

The J gene is TRBJ2-6, the V gene TRBV3-1 (or the pseudogene TRBV3-2); TRBD1 matches at 7 bases. Germline loops: CDR1 LGHDT, CDR2 YNNKEL (reference sequence). The CDR3 consists of 17 residues. Trimming removed 5 bases from V and 0 bases from J; junction bases left unmatched: 7. CDR3 amino acids: CASSDPGQFSGANVLTF. CDR3 nucleotides: TGTGCCAGCAGCGACCCGGGACAGTTCTCTGGGGCCAACGTCCTGACTTTC.

The V gene is TRBV9, the J gene TRBJ1-6; D may be TRBD1 (5 bases). The CDR3 has 14 residues. V lost 2 bases and J 5 bases, leaving 8 bases between the germline ends. The germline CDR1 and CDR2 sequences are SGDLS and YYNGEE. The CDR3 loop is CASSVSGDNSPLHF. In DNA form, the CDR3 reads TGTGCCAGCAGCGTGTCGGGGGATAATTCACCCCTCCACTTT.

The rearrangement uses TRBV18 and TRBJ2-5; 10 bases map to TRBD2. Trimming cost V 5 bases and J 3 bases; bases outside gene matches: 6. CDR3 length: 15 amino acids. The germline V gene encodes CDR1 KGHSH and CDR2 LQKENI. For the CDR3, the DNA is TGTGCCAGCTCATCAGGACTAGCGGCCGAAGAGACCCAGTACTTC. Translated: CASSSGLAAEETQYF.

The chain carries TRBV2 and TRBJ2-3; 10 nucleotides align to TRBD2. Germline V gives CDR1 SNHLY, CDR2 FYNNEI. This CDR3 is 16 amino acids long. V dropped 6 bases and J dropped 1; count of bases not matched to a gene: 7. The CDR3 loop reads CASSPGGTSGTDTQYF. CDR3 coding DNA: TGTGCCAGCAGCCCGGGGGGGACTAGCGGCACAGATACGCAGTATTTT.

This chain links TRBV11-3 with TRBJ2-4; no reliable D call. V was shortened by 0 bases and J by 0 bases, with 12 bases between the two germline ends. Germline V CDR1 and CDR2: SGHNT, YENEEA. This CDR3 is 17 amino acids long. The CDR3 sequence is CASSLDAQEIAKNIQYF. For the CDR3, the DNA is TGTGCCAGCAGCTTAGATGCGCAAGAAATAGCCAAAAACATTCAGTACTTC.

V is TRBV6-6 and J is TRBJ2-7; D possibly corresponds to TRBD1 (6 bases). V lost 7 bases to trimming and J lost 2 bases, with 15 bases between them. CDR1 MNHNY and CDR2 SVGAGI come from the germline V gene (reference sequence). This CDR3 comprises 14 residues. In DNA, the CDR3 is TGTGCCAGCACCGAGGGGGACGGAACCTACGAGCAGTACTTC. Amino acids: CASTEGDGTYEQYF.

V and J are TRBV27 and TRBJ2-5; tentatively, D is TRBD2 (6 bases). The V and J ends lost 5 bases and 5 bases respectively, with 15 bases between them. Germline CDR1 and CDR2: MNHEY and SMNVEV (reference sequence). The CDR3 has 14 residues. The CDR3 nucleotides read TGTGCCAGCAGTATGCGGCGGGGTTCGGAGACCCAGTACTTC. Its translation is CASSMRRGSETQYF.

This chain connects TRBV30 to TRBJ1-5; perhaps TRBD1 as D (5 bases). This CDR3 is 13 amino acids long. V shed 0 bases and J shed 6 bases, with 9 bases lying between them. The V gene's germline CDR1 is GTSNPN and CDR2 SVGIG (reference sequence). The CDR3 reads CAWSVGGFQPQHF. In nucleotides, the CDR3 is TGTGCCTGGAGTGTGGGGGGATTTCAGCCCCAGCATTTT.

This sequence joins TRBV19 and TRBJ2-7; 7 nucleotides match TRBD1. V gave up 1 base and J gave up 6 bases; unmatched junction bases: 9. CDR3 size: 15 residues. Germline loops: CDR1 LNHDA, CDR2 SQIVND (reference sequence). CDR3 DNA sequence: TGTGCCAGTAGTATAGCTCGTGACAGGGCCGGCGAGCAGTACTTC. It translates to CASSIARDRAGEQYF.

This chain uses TRBV2 with TRBJ1-2; possible D gene TRBD1, 6 bases. Germline CDR1 reads SNHLY; CDR2 reads FYNNEI. Trimming cost V 8 bases and J 2 bases, with 9 bases left between them. The length of the CDR3 is 12 residues. CDR3 coding DNA: TGTGCCAGCCTGGACAGCAACTATGGCTACACCTTC. It encodes CASLDSNYGYTF.

The V call is TRBV5-6, the J call TRBJ2-2; D may be TRBD2 (5 bases). This CDR3 is built from 15 residues. Germline CDR1 SGHDT, CDR2 YYEEEE. V lost 2 bases to trimming and J lost 1 base, with 9 bases between them. This CDR3 reads CASSFFGVNTGELFF. CDR3 coding DNA: TGTGCCAGCAGCTTTTTCGGGGTGAACACCGGGGAGCTGTTTTTT. Looking up the rest from reference TRBV5-6 and TRBJ2-2 gives the full variable domain: DAGVTQSPTHLIKTRGQQVTLRCSPKSGHDTVSWYQQALGQGPQFIFQYYEEEERQRGNFPDRFSGHQFPNYSSELNVNALLLGDSALYLCASSFFGVNTGELFFGEGSRLTVL.

The chain combines TRBV6-4 with TRBJ1-4; TRBD1 agrees at 10 bases. The trim removed 4 bases at V and 7 bases at J, leaving 0 bases unmatched. Looked up from germline, CDR1 is MRHNA and CDR2 is SNTAGT. The CDR3 extends over 13 amino acids. The CDR3 DNA follows: TGTGCCAGCAGTGGGGACAGGGGTGAAAAACTGTTTTTT. This gives the protein CASSGDRGEKLFF.

The chain is built from TRBV4-2 and TRBJ1-1; tentatively, D is TRBD1 (6 bases). This CDR3 comprises 14 residues. Trimming cost V 1 base and J 13 bases, with 19 bases left between them. Looked up from germline, CDR1 is LGHNA and CDR2 is YNFKEQ. CDR3 loop: CASSQGEGGRGGFF. The CDR3 DNA sequence: TGTGCCAGCAGCCAAGGGGAGGGGGGCAGAGGCGGTTTCTTT.

Note on this clone: This same CDR3 is encoded by further DNA sequences in the sample. The chain recombines TRBV18 with TRBJ2-5, with D hard to call. In germline, CDR1 is KGHSH, CDR2 LQKENI. Trimming stripped 6 bases from V and 2 bases from J, with 7 bases between. There are 12 residues in the CDR3. DNA for the CDR3: TGTGCCAGCTCCCCAGAGCAAGAGACCCAGTACTTC. Its protein product is CASSPEQETQYF.

The genes are TRBV4-3 and TRBJ1-4, with D unresolved. The V and J ends lost 3 bases and 8 bases respectively, with 16 bases between them. Germline V gives CDR1 LGHNA, CDR2 YSLEER. This CDR3 has 15 residues. The CDR3 DNA sequence: TGCGCCAGCAGCCATGAGGAAACGCGGCGCGAAAAACTGTTTTTT. Its protein product is CASSHEETRREKLFF.

In this sample, this clone turned up a few times. This rearrangement joins TRBV12-3 or TRBV12-4 to TRBJ1-2; D is unresolved. Between the trimmed V and J ends, which lost 1 base and 7 bases, there was a span of 10 bases. The CDR3 is 13 amino acids. The CDR3 protein is CASSLDQVSGYTF. CDR3 in DNA: TGTGCCAGCAGTTTAGATCAGGTGTCTGGCTACACCTTC.